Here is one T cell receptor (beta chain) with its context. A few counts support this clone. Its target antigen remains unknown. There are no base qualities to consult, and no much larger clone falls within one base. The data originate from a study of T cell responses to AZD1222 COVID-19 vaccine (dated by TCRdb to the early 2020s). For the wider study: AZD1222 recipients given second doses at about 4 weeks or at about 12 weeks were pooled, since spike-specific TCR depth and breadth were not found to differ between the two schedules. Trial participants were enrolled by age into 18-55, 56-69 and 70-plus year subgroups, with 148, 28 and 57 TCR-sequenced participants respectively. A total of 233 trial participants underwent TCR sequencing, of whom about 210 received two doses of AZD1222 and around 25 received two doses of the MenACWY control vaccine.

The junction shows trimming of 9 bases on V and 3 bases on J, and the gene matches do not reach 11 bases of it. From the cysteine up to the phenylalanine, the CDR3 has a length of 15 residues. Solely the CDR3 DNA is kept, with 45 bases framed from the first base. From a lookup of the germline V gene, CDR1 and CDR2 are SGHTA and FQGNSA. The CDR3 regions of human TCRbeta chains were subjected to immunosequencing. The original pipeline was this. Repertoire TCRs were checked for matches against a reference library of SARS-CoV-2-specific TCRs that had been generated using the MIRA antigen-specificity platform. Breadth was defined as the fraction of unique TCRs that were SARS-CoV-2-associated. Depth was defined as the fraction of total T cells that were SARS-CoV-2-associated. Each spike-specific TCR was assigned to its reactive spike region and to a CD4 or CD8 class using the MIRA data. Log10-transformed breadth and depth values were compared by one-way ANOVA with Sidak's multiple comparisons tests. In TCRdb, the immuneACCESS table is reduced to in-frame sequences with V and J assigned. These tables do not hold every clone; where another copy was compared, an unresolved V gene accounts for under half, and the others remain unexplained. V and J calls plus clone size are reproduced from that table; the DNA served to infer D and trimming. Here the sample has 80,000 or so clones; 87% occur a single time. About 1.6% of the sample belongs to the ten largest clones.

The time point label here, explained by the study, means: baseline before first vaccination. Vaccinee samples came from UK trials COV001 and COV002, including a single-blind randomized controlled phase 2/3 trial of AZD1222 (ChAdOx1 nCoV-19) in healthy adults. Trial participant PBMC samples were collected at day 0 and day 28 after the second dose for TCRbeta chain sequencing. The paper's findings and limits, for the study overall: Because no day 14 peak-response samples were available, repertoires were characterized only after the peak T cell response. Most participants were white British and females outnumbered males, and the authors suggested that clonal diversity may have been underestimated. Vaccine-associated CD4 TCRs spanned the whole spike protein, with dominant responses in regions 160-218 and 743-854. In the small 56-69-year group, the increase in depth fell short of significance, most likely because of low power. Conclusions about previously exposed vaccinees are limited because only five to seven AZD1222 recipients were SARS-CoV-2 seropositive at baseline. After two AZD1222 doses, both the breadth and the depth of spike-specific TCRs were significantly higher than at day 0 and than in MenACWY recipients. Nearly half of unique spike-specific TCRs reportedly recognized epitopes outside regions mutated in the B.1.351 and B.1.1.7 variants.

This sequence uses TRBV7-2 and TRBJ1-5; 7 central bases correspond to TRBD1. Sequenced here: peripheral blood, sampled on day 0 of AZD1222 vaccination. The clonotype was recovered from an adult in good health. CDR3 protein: CASSPGQRFNQPQHF. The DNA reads TGTGCCAGTTCTCCGGGACAGAGGTTCAATCAGCCCCAGCATTTT.